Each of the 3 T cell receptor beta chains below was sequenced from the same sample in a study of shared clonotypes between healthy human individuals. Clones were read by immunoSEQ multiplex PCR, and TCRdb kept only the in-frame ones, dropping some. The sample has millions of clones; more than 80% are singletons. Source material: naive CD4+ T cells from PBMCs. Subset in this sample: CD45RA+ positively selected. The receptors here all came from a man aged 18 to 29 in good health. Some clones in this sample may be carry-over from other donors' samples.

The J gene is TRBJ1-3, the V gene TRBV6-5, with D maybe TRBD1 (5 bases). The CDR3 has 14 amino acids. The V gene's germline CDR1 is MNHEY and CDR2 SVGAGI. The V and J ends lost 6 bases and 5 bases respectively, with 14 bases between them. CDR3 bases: TGTGCCAGCAGCAGAGACAGAGACCGAAACACCATATATTTT. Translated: CASSRDRDRNTIYF.

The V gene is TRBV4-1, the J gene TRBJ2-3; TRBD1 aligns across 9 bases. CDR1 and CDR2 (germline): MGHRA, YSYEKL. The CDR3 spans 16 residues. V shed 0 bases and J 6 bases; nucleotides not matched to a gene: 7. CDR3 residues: CASSQEAGQGVDTQYF. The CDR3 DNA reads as TGCGCCAGCAGCCAAGAAGCGGGACAGGGCGTCGATACGCAGTATTTT.

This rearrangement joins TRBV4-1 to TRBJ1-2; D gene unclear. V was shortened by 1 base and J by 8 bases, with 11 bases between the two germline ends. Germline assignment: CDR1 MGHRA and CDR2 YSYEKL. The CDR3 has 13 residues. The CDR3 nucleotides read TGCGCCAGCAGCCAAGTGGAGGGCCGCGGCTACACCTTC. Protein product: CASSQVEGRGYTF.